The 24 T cell receptor beta chains listed next were all sequenced from one sample in a study of beta chain features in type 1 diabetes (dated by TCRdb to the late 2010s). Receptor amplification or capture employed the immunoSEQ multiplex PCR assay. The High Capacity cDNA Reverse Transcription Kit was used to reverse transcribe all of the isolated RNA, meaning that expressed TCRB transcripts were what got sequenced. In TCRdb, the immuneACCESS table is reduced to in-frame sequences with V and J assigned. These tables do not hold every clone; where another copy was compared, an unresolved V gene accounts for under half, and the others remain unexplained. The sample contains hundreds of thousands of clones, less than 20% of them found a single time. The top ten hold about 0.086% of the sample. Sample: naive CD4+ T cells from blood. Per the publication, the cell subset or site label means: true naive CD4+ T cells. All receptors derive from a young man in good health.

This chain connects TRBV14 to TRBJ2-3, with 7 bases that match TRBD2. CDR1 is SGHDN and CDR2 is FVKESK in the germline V gene. V trimming: 1 base; J trimming: 6 bases; junction bases outside the gene matches: 10. The CDR3 runs 16 residues. This chain's CDR3 is CASSQAAGRIVDTQYF. For the CDR3, the DNA is TGTGCCAGCAGCCAAGCAGCGGGACGAATTGTGGATACGCAGTATTTT. The full variable domain, in which reference TRBV14 and TRBJ2-3 provide the parts outside the CDR3, is EAGVTQFPSHSVIEKGQTVTLRCDPISGHDNLYWYRRVMGKEIKFLLHFVKESKQDESGMPNNRFLAERTGGTYSTLKVQPAELEDSGVYFCASSQAAGRIVDTQYFGPGTRLTVL.

This clone was counted only a few times. This sequence joins TRBV28 and TRBJ1-2; D might be TRBD1 (6 bases). CDR1 is MDHEN, CDR2 SYDVKM, per germline. This CDR3 region has 13 residues. Between the trimmed V and J ends, which lost 2 bases and 6 bases, there was a span of 10 bases. The CDR3 sequence is CASSLTGTDGYTF. DNA of the CDR3: TGTGCCAGCAGTTTAACAGGGACTGATGGCTACACCTTC.

There are a few counts of this clone. The V call is TRBV10-3, the J call TRBJ1-2; possible D gene TRBD1, 5 bases. The CDR3 spans 15 residues. The germline CDR1 and CDR2 sequences are ENHRY and SYGVKD. The germline V and J ends were trimmed by 0 bases and 6 bases, with 14 bases remaining between them. CDR3 coding DNA: TGTGCCATCAGTGAGTCAGGAACAGGCACTAATGGCTACACCTTC. Translation: CAISESGTGTNGYTF.

This clone appeared a few times. This chain uses TRBV28 with TRBJ2-1; 10 nucleotides align to TRBD1. V gave up 6 bases and J gave up 6 bases; unmatched junction bases: 8. Germline V gives CDR1 MDHEN, CDR2 SYDVKM. The CDR3 consists of 15 residues. The CDR3 DNA follows: TGTGCCAGCAGACCGACGGGACAGGGGCCCAATGAGCAGTTCTTC. Its protein is CASRPTGQGPNEQFF.

The chain links TRBV10-3 to TRBJ2-7; D possibly matches TRBD1 or TRBD2 (6 bases each). Germline assignment: CDR1 ENHRY and CDR2 SYGVKD. The CDR3 runs to 17 residues. V shed 3 bases and J shed 2 bases, with 20 bases lying between them. The CDR3 region has the DNA TGTGCCATCAGTGACCCCGGGGGACACCAAAAACCCTACGAGCAGTACTTC. As protein: CAISDPGGHQKPYEQYF.

This chain connects TRBV28 to TRBJ2-6, with 12 bases matching TRBD1. The V gene end was trimmed by 5 bases and the J gene end by 3 bases; junction bases not matched to a gene: 2. The germline V gene encodes CDR1 MDHEN and CDR2 SYDVKM. The CDR3 loop spans 16 amino acids. Written as DNA, the CDR3 is TGTGCCAGCAGTAGGGACAGGGGGCATGGGGCCAACGTCCTGACTTTC. Protein: CASSRDRGHGANVLTF. The whole variable domain, filled in from reference TRBV28 and TRBJ2-6, reads DVKVTQSSRYLVKRTGEKVFLECVQDMDHENMFWYRQDPGLGLRLIYFSYDVKMKEKGDIPEGYSVSREKKERFSLILESASTNQTSMYLCASSRDRGHGANVLTFGAGSRLTVL.

The rearrangement links TRBV7-2 to TRBJ2-7, with unresolved D. The CDR3 length is 13 residues. Germline V gene lookup returns CDR1 SGHTA and CDR2 FQGNSA. With 5 bases removed from V and 3 bases from J, the gap between germline ends came to 11 bases. CDR3 sequence (DNA): TGTGCCAGCAGCCCCGAGACCATCTACGAGCAGTACTTC. Protein: CASSPETIYEQYF.

CDR3 protein: CASSIDRGTLGEKQYF. CDR3 nucleotides: TGTGCCAGCAGCATTGACAGGGGCACCTTGGGTGAGAAGCAGTACTTC. This chain joins TRBV9 and TRBJ2-7; 8 bases match TRBD1. The CDR3 length is 16 residues. Per the germline V gene, CDR1 is SGDLS and CDR2 is YYNGEE. The V segment lost 4 bases and the J segment 8 bases; nucleotides outside the gene matches: 17.

The J gene is TRBJ1-5, the V gene TRBV2, with TRBD1 identical over 9 bases. The length of the CDR3 is 14 residues. Trimming at V came to 8 bases and at J to 3 bases, leaving 5 bases not matched to a gene. Germline V CDR1 and CDR2: SNHLY, FYNNEI. The CDR3 protein is CASLRDRVNQPQHF. The CDR3 nucleotides are TGTGCCAGCCTCCGGGACAGGGTCAATCAGCCCCAGCATTTT.

This CDR3 is CASSFLGGANVLTF. CDR3 nucleotides: TGTGCCAGCAGCTTCTTGGGCGGGGCCAACGTCCTGACTTTC. The chain employs TRBV28 and TRBJ2-6; D not resolved. The CDR3 spans 14 residues. Trimming shortened V by 6 bases and J by 4 bases, and 10 bases separated the two germline ends. CDR1 MDHEN and CDR2 SYDVKM come from the germline V gene.

This clone was detected a few times. This chain links TRBV19 with TRBJ2-3, with 7 nucleotides matching TRBD2. V dropped 3 bases and J dropped 9; count of bases not matched to a gene: 6. Germline CDR1 is LNHDA and CDR2 is SQIVND (reference sequence). The CDR3 loop spans 13 amino acids. For the CDR3, the DNA is TGTGCCAGTAGTATTCAGCGGGGAAACACGCAGTATTTT. Amino acids: CASSIQRGNTQYF.

The chain carries TRBV7-2 and TRBJ2-7, with D unresolved. The CDR3 is 13 amino acids. Trimming cost V 4 bases and J 3 bases, with 10 bases left between them. Germline lookup yields CDR1 SGHTA and CDR2 FQGNSA. CDR3 in DNA: TGTGCCAGCAGCTCCCAATCCCGCTACGAGCAGTACTTC. It encodes CASSSQSRYEQYF.

This clone was found a few times. V gene TRBV30 combines with J gene TRBJ1-2; no definite D call. This CDR3 is 13 amino acids long. Trimming removed 4 bases from V and 5 bases from J, with 14 bases in between. Germline CDR1 is GTSNPN and CDR2 is SVGIG (reference sequence). CDR3: CAWKYTLGYGYTF. DNA of the CDR3: TGTGCCTGGAAGTACACTCTCGGTTATGGCTACACCTTC.

This clone appeared a few times. Other DNA sequences of this sample code for an identical CDR3. The chain carries TRBV4-3 and TRBJ2-7; the D gene is possibly TRBD2 (5 bases). The V gene lost 0 bases and the J gene lost 4 bases, with 13 bases spanning the gap. Per germline, CDR1 LGHNA and CDR2 YSLEER. This CDR3 region has 15 residues. The CDR3 loop is CASSQDLRVGYEQYF. The CDR3 DNA sequence: TGCGCCAGCAGCCAAGATCTGAGGGTCGGTTACGAGCAGTACTTC.

This clone has just a few counts. CDR3 in DNA: TGTGCCAGTAGGCAGATCTCTGGAAACACCATATATTTT. It encodes CASRQISGNTIYF. This sequence joins TRBV19 and TRBJ1-3; no reliable D call. Germline assignment: CDR1 LNHDA and CDR2 SQIVND (reference sequence). This CDR3 spans 13 amino acids. Trimming stripped 6 bases from V and 0 bases from J, with 6 bases between. The full variable domain, with the rest looked up from reference TRBV19 and TRBJ1-3, is DGGITQSPKYLFRKEGQNVTLSCEQNLNHDAMYWYRQDPGQGLRLIYYSQIVNDFQKGDIAEGYSVSREKKESFPLTVTSAQKNPTAFYLCASRQISGNTIYFGEGSWLTVV.

The V and J genes are TRBV9 and TRBJ1-5; D unclear. From germline, CDR1 is SGDLS and CDR2 YYNGEE. The CDR3 has 13 amino acids. Trimming removed 0 bases from V and 3 bases from J, with 4 bases in between. CDR3 sequence: CASSVAANQPQHF. The CDR3 DNA sequence: TGTGCCAGCAGCGTAGCCGCCAATCAGCCCCAGCATTTT. Full variable domain (remainder filled in from reference TRBV9 and TRBJ1-5): DSGVTQTPKHLITATGQRVTLRCSPRSGDLSVYWYQQSLDQGLQFLIQYYNGEERAKGNILERFSAQQFPDLHSELNLSSLELGDSALYFCASSVAANQPQHFGDGTRLSIL.

This clone was seen only a few times. The chain couples TRBV6-5 to TRBJ2-2; no definite D call. The CDR3 contains 13 residues. CDR1 is MNHEY, CDR2 SVGAGI, per germline. With 4 bases removed from V and 6 bases from J, the gap between germline ends came to 9 bases. CDR3 DNA sequence: TGTGCCAGCAGTTTTGGGTTAGCCGGGGAGCTGTTTTTT. Residues: CASSFGLAGELFF.

The chain couples TRBV7-2 to TRBJ2-7, with a weak D call TRBD1 (5 bases). V was trimmed by 3 bases and J by 3 bases, leaving 12 bases between them. Germline V gives CDR1 SGHTA, CDR2 FQGNSA. The CDR3 covers 14 residues. The CDR3 DNA reads as TGTGCCAGCAGCTTCGACAGATACAGCTACGAGCAGTACTTC. It translates to CASSFDRYSYEQYF.

In its sample, this clone was seen a few times. V gene TRBV29-1 combines with J gene TRBJ2-1; 7 bases fit TRBD1. Per germline, CDR1 SQVTM and CDR2 ANQGSEA. The CDR3 runs 13 residues. J lost 4 bases, V lost 4 bases, and 4 bases had no gene match. The DNA for the CDR3 is TGCAGCGTTGCGACAGGGAGATACAATGAGCAGTTCTTC. Its protein is CSVATGRYNEQFF.

Note on this clone: This sample includes further DNA sequences coding for the same CDR3. The chain has TRBV9 and TRBJ2-2; no clear D. In germline, CDR1 is SGDLS, CDR2 YYNGEE. The V and J ends lost 0 bases and 1 base respectively, with 4 bases between them. The CDR3 extends over 14 amino acids. DNA of the CDR3: TGTGCCAGCAGCGTAGCGGGGAACACCGGGGAGCTGTTTTTT. Translating gives CASSVAGNTGELFF.

There are a few counts of this clone. The V and J genes are TRBV4-1 and TRBJ2-7, with a weak D call TRBD2 (6 bases). V lost 4 bases and J 2 bases, leaving 15 bases between the germline ends. This CDR3 region has 15 residues. Germline V gene data show CDR1 as MGHRA and CDR2 as YSYEKL. The CDR3 DNA follows: TGCGCCAGCAGCCCCTTACGGCGGGAACCCTACGAGCAGTACTTC. It yields the protein CASSPLRREPYEQYF.

The chain recombines TRBV4-2 with TRBJ2-5, with 8 bases lining up with TRBD1. Germline loops: CDR1 LGHNA, CDR2 YNFKEQ. The trim removed 0 bases at V and 2 bases at J, leaving 2 bases unmatched. The CDR3 covers 15 residues. CDR3 sequence: CASSQEGTGQETQYF. Written as DNA, the CDR3 is TGTGCCAGCAGCCAAGAAGGGACAGGTCAAGAGACCCAGTACTTC.

With regard to this clone: With a much larger clone just one base away, this may be a read error. The gene calls are TRBV10-3 and TRBJ2-7; 7 nucleotides match TRBD2. The CDR3 has 11 residues. The germline V gene encodes CDR1 ENHRY and CDR2 SYGVKD. CDR3 coding DNA: TGTGCCTCTAGCGGTACCTACGAGCGGTACTTC. Its protein product is CASSGTYERYF.

A few counts support this clone. The chain uses TRBV7-9 and TRBJ1-1; D possibly corresponds to TRBD1 (6 bases). Germline values: CDR1 SEHNR, CDR2 FQNEAQ (reference sequence). The V end lost 5 bases, the J end lost 0 bases, and 16 bases lay between the germline ends. The CDR3 sequence is 16 residues long. CDR3 coding DNA: TGTGCCAGCAGCGGCCGGGACACCTCCATGAACACTGAAGCTTTCTTT. It yields the protein CASSGRDTSMNTEAFF. Full variable domain (remainder filled in from reference TRBV7-9 and TRBJ1-1): DTGVSQNPRHKITKRGQNVTFRCDPISEHNRLYWYRQTLGQGPEFLTYFQNEAQLEKSRLLSDRFSAERPKGSFSTLEIQRTEQGDSAMYLCASSGRDTSMNTEAFFGQGTRLTVV.